Listed below are T cell receptor beta chains from one sample, sequenced in a study of preoperative IRX-2 immunotherapy in early breast cancer. Clones were sequenced by immunoSEQ multiplex PCR, and TCRdb holds only the in-frame ones, with some missing. The sample has under 40,000 clones, roughly 86% seen once. Material: tumor tissue, obtained after IRX-2 immunotherapy. These TCRs come from a human donor with breast cancer. CDR3s include the opening cysteine and the closing phenylalanine or tryptophan. The order of the fields is D gene, V gene, J gene, clone size, CDR3 DNA, CDR3 protein. A D gene is named only where the DNA matches it firmly. The size of a clone is reported for some rows only, either as once, few or many, or as a class for expanded clones.

D gene: .
V gene: TRBV19
J gene: TRBJ1-5
clone size: .
CDR3 DNA: TGTGCCAGTAGACAGAAAAATCAGCCCCAGCATTTT
CDR3 protein: CASRQKNQPQHF

D gene: TRBD1
V gene: TRBV6-7
J gene: TRBJ1-1
clone size: once
CDR3 DNA: TGTGCCAGGAAGACAGGGGAGATTCCCACAAACACTGAAGCTTTCTTT
CDR3 protein: CARKTGEIPTNTEAFF

D gene: .
V gene: TRBV11-3
J gene: TRBJ1-1
clone size: .
CDR3 DNA: TGTGCCAGCACCCCCGGAGTCCGCAACACTGAAGCTTTCTTT
CDR3 protein: CASTPGVRNTEAFF

D gene: TRBD2
V gene: TRBV11-3
J gene: TRBJ2-3
clone size: .
CDR3 DNA: TGTGCCAGCAGCCTAAGCGGGACTAGCGGGGGGGCTTGGACAGATACGCAGTATTTT
CDR3 protein: CASSLSGTSGGAWTDTQYF

D gene: .
V gene: TRBV18
J gene: TRBJ2-1
clone size: .
CDR3 DNA: TGTGCCAGCTCACCACGCGGTTTCAATGAGCAGTTCTTC
CDR3 protein: CASSPRGFNEQFF

D gene: TRBD1
V gene: TRBV6-8
J gene: TRBJ2-1
clone size: .
CDR3 DNA: TGTGCCAGCAGTCGTTCGGGACAGGGGAACAATGAGCAGTTCTTC
CDR3 protein: CASSRSGQGNNEQFF

D gene: .
V gene: TRBV6-7
J gene: TRBJ2-3
clone size: once
CDR3 DNA: TGTGCCAGCAGTTACCGAAGTTTGAGGGGAGATACGCAGTATTTT
CDR3 protein: CASSYRSLRGDTQYF

D gene: TRBD2
V gene: TRBV29-1
J gene: TRBJ2-2
clone size: once
CDR3 DNA: TGCAGCGTGGCCAGACTAGCGGGAAACACCGGGGAGCTGTTTTTT
CDR3 protein: CSVARLAGNTGELFF

D gene: .
V gene: TRBV11-3
J gene: TRBJ2-7
clone size: .
CDR3 DNA: TGTGCCAGCAGAGCTCGGGGTTCTGGGAACGAGCAGTACTTC
CDR3 protein: CASRARGSGNEQYF

D gene: .
V gene: TRBV30
J gene: TRBJ1-3
clone size: .
CDR3 DNA: TGTGCCTGGAGTGCTTCTGGAAACACCATATATTTT
CDR3 protein: CAWSASGNTIYF

D gene: TRBD1
V gene: TRBV11-3
J gene: TRBJ1-2
clone size: .
CDR3 DNA: TGTGCCAGCAGCTTAAGGCAGGGGGACTATGGCTACACCTTC
CDR3 protein: CASSLRQGDYGYTF